This T cell receptor (beta chain) was captured by sequencing in a study of PD-1 blockade in classical Hodgkin lymphoma. The overall study: The nivolumab dose that patients received was 3 mg/kg, given intravenously every 2 weeks. Study-wide points: Some patients began nivolumab under 1 year after ASCT. These patients were excluded from later analyses. Possible causes of repertoire differences, disease activity or prior therapy, remain undefined.

Concerning this clone itself: Its antigen is still unknown.

Profiled with immunoSEQ multiplex PCR; TCRdb holds only in-frame clones, not every one. The repertoire has around 9,500 clones, roughly 75% of them found once; the top ten carry 3.5% to 5.5%. Time point specified: cycle 4 day 1 (C4D1), after five to seven weeks of nivolumab. Each patient's relapse followed autologous stem cell transplantation, and brentuximab vedotin exposure varied. Researchers used magnetic negative selection to pull out pure CD4+ T cells from thawed PBMCs. This clonotype was obtained from a human donor with classical Hodgkin lymphoma. Here the sequenced sample was CD4+ T cells from blood, taken before the fourth cycle of nivolumab.

The CDR3 here is CASSYDRVVDYGYTF. Here the CDR3 DNA reads TGTGCCAGCAGTTACGACAGGGTTGTTGACTATGGCTACACCTTC. V is TRBV6-6 and J is TRBJ1-2, with TRBD1 matching 7 bases. Germline CDR1 is MNHNY and CDR2 is SVGAGI (reference sequence). The CDR3 runs 15 residues. Losses at the gene ends were 2 bases for V and 3 bases for J; bases not matched to a gene: 6.